Listed below are T cell receptor beta chains from one sample, sequenced in a study of T cells in Graves' hyperthyroidism and ophthalmopathy. TCRdb analysed the multiplex PCR reads with MiXCR anew, one entry per CDR3 protein. The repertoire holds roughly 330,000 distinct CDR3 sequences, with about 15% as singletons. Sample: blood. Source of these receptors: a man aged 25 to 40 with Graves' hyperthyroidism. Each CDR3 is given with its conserved first and last residue. D genes are given only for firm matches. The size of a clone is reported for some rows only, either as once, few or many, or as a class for expanded clones.

D gene: .
V gene: TRBV5-1
J gene: TRBJ1-2
clone size: many
CDR3 protein: CASSLDGTIYGYTF
CDR3 DNA: TGCGCCAGCAGCTTGGACGGGACAATCTATGGCTACACCTTC

D gene: TRBD1
V gene: TRBV11-2
J gene: TRBJ2-1
clone size: many
CDR3 protein: CASRDRRDREFF
CDR3 DNA: TGTGCCAGCAGGGACCGGAGGGACAGGGAGTTCTTC

D gene: TRBD1
V gene: TRBV9
J gene: TRBJ2-7
clone size: few
CDR3 protein: CASSPGGHTTYEQYF
CDR3 DNA: TGTGCCAGCAGCCCAGGGGGACATACTACCTACGAGCAGTACTTC

D gene: .
V gene: TRBV30
J gene: TRBJ2-7
clone size: few
CDR3 protein: CAWGTGYEQYF
CDR3 DNA: TGTGCCTGGGGGACCGGCTACGAGCAGTACTTC

D gene: .
V gene: TRBV7-9
J gene: TRBJ2-7
clone size: many
CDR3 protein: CASSSLDHGDYEQYF
CDR3 DNA: TGTGCCAGCAGCTCCCTGGATCATGGGGACTACGAGCAGTACTTC

D gene: .
V gene: TRBV18
J gene: TRBJ1-1
clone size: many
CDR3 protein: CASSPVQGRNTEAFF
CDR3 DNA: TGTGCCAGCTCACCAGTGCAGGGGCGTAACACTGAAGCTTTCTTT

D gene: .
V gene: TRBV20-1
J gene: TRBJ2-1
clone size: few
CDR3 protein: CSARPLYKEQFF
CDR3 DNA: TGCAGTGCTAGACCCCTATATAAGGAGCAGTTCTTC

D gene: .
V gene: TRBV19
J gene: TRBJ1-1
clone size: few
CDR3 protein: CASSRRGSRTEAFF
CDR3 DNA: TGTGCCAGTAGTCGTCGGGGTTCAAGAACTGAAGCTTTCTTT

D gene: .
V gene: TRBV14
J gene: TRBJ2-1
clone size: .
CDR3 protein: CASSPPGPFNEQFF
CDR3 DNA: TGTGCCAGCAGCCCGCCCGGACCCTTCAATGAGCAGTTCTTC

D gene: TRBD1
V gene: TRBV13
J gene: TRBJ1-6
clone size: many
CDR3 protein: CASSIRQGLNSPLHF
CDR3 DNA: TGTGCCAGCAGCATCCGACAGGGTCTTAATTCACCCCTCCACTTT

D gene: .
V gene: TRBV12-3/TRBV12-4
J gene: TRBJ2-3
clone size: .
CDR3 protein: CASKASGGTDTQYF
CDR3 DNA: TGTGCCAGCAAGGCTAGTGGGGGTACAGATACGCAGTATTTT

D gene: .
V gene: TRBV3-1
J gene: TRBJ1-5
clone size: many
CDR3 protein: CASSQDTAGNQPQHF
CDR3 DNA: TGTGCCAGCAGCCAAGATACGGCGGGCAATCAGCCCCAGCATTTT

D gene: TRBD1
V gene: TRBV19
J gene: TRBJ1-1
clone size: .
CDR3 protein: CASSEGARGTEAFF
CDR3 DNA: TGTGCCAGTAGCGAGGGGGCACGGGGCACTGAAGCTTTCTTT

D gene: .
V gene: TRBV6-1
J gene: TRBJ2-3
clone size: few
CDR3 protein: CASSIWGADTQYF
CDR3 DNA: TGTGCCAGCAGTATTTGGGGAGCAGATACGCAGTATTTT